One sample yielded the 24 T cell receptor beta chains listed below, sequenced in a study of T cell clonality in common variable immunodeficiency. Findings of the study overall: Common variable immunodeficiency TCR beta sequences reportedly had fewer deletions and N-nucleotide insertions.

Antigens for these TCRs are unknown. Sequenced by immunoSEQ multiplex PCR; TCRdb stores in-frame clones only, minus some. Altogether some 1,500 clones were found in the sample, and no singletons occur. The sequencing input was peripheral blood mononuclear cells. The receptors were sampled from a human donor with common variable immunodeficiency.

This clone ranks as medium-sized. The read gets to within 3 residues of the CDR3 end, and the germline J gene fills in the rest. V and J are TRBV20-1 and TRBJ2-1, with TRBD1 identical over 7 bases. This CDR3 comprises 16 residues. CDR1 and CDR2 (germline): DFQATT, SNEGSKA (reference sequence). J gave up 0 bases and V 7 bases, and 12 bases lay outside the gene matches. Partial CDR3 DNA: TGCAGTGGTCAGAGGGGGCGAACAAGCTCCTACAATGAG. This codes for CSGQRGRTSSYNE. The full CDR3 sequence reads CSGQRGRTSSYNEQFF.

This clone came up a few times. The read gets to within 3 residues of the CDR3 end, and the germline J gene fills in the rest. This rearrangement joins TRBV18 to TRBJ1-1; no clear D gene. The CDR3 totals 15 residues. Germline-derived CDR1 and CDR2 are KGHSH and LQKENI. V shed 1 base and J shed 0 bases, with 9 bases lying between them. The CDR3 loop is CASSPRPVLNTEAFF. The CDR3 bases that were read are TGTGCCAGCTCACCACGGCCAGTCCTGAACACTGAA. The full variable domain, in which reference TRBV18 and TRBJ1-1 provide the parts outside the CDR3, is NAGVMQNPRHLVRRRGQEARLRCSPMKGHSHVYWYRQLPEEGLKFMVYLQKENIIDESGMPKERFSAEFPKEGPSILRIQQVVRGDSAAYFCASSPRPVLNTEAFFGQGTRLTVV.

This clone is termed large. From the germline J gene comes the end of the CDR3, since the read stops 3 residues before it. V is TRBV3-1 (or the pseudogene TRBV3-2) and J is TRBJ1-2; the D gene is possibly TRBD1 (5 bases). V was shortened by 11 bases and J by 5 bases, with 12 bases between the two germline ends. CDR3 length equals 11 residues. Germline CDR1 and CDR2: LGHDT and YNNKEL (reference sequence). Incomplete CDR3 DNA: TGTGCCGCAGGGTTTTTATATGGC. Translating it yields CAAGFLYG. The whole CDR3 is CAAGFLYGYTF.

With regard to this clone: The CDR3 extends 3 residues past the end of the read, so its final part is completed from the germline J gene. The chain links TRBV19 to TRBJ1-6; D is perhaps TRBD1 (5 bases). Trimming took off 6 bases at V and 6 bases at J, with 12 bases between the two ends. From germline, CDR1 is LNHDA and CDR2 SQIVND (reference sequence). This CDR3 comprises 14 residues. The CDR3 reads CASRDNTGNSPLHF. The covered CDR3 bases are TGTGCCAGTAGGGACAATACCGGTAATTCACCC. Using reference TRBV19 and TRBJ1-6 for the parts outside the CDR3, the full variable domain is DGGITQSPKYLFRKEGQNVTLSCEQNLNHDAMYWYRQDPGQGLRLIYYSQIVNDFQKGDIAEGYSVSREKKESFPLTVTSAQKNPTAFYLCASRDNTGNSPLHFGNGTRLTVT.

About this clone: From the germline J gene comes the end of the CDR3, since the read stops 3 residues before it. This chain uses TRBV7-6 with TRBJ2-7; D gene uncertain. This CDR3 has 13 amino acids. Trimming cost V 3 bases and J 5 bases, with 11 bases left between them. Germline V gene data show CDR1 as SGHVS and CDR2 as FNYEAQ. CDR3: CASSLYSWNEQYF. CDR3 DNA (partial): TGTGCCAGCAGCTTGTACAGCTGGAACGAG.

A remark on this clone: Read sequence stops 3 residues before the CDR3 end, and the germline J gene provides the missing end. Other nucleotide sequences in the sample specify the same CDR3. The V and J genes are TRBV18 and TRBJ2-7; D gene ambiguous. V lost 3 bases and J 1 base, leaving 7 bases between the germline ends. The V gene's germline CDR1 is KGHSH and CDR2 LQKENI. This CDR3 is built from 13 residues. CDR3 loop: CASSPSSSYEQYF. Incomplete CDR3 DNA: TGTGCCAGCTCACCGTCCAGTTCCTACGAG.

This clone was counted between two and nine times. The read comes to an end 3 residues before the CDR3 does, leaving the germline J gene to fill in the end. This chain uses TRBV6-2 or TRBV6-3 with TRBJ2-7; D gene unclear. The CDR3 has 12 amino acids. Germline loops: CDR1 MNHEY, CDR2 SVGEGT. V was shortened by 6 bases and J by 3 bases, with 9 bases between the two germline ends. The part of the CDR3 DNA that was read is TGTGCCAGCAGCTCCTATTACTACGAG. As protein: CASSSYYYE. The full CDR3 is CASSSYYYEQYF.

Concerning this clone itself: From the germline J gene comes the end of the CDR3, since the read stops 3 residues before it. V gene TRBV7-9 combines with J gene TRBJ1-2; perhaps TRBD1 as D (6 bases). Germline assignment: CDR1 SEHNR and CDR2 FQNEAQ (reference sequence). The V and J ends lost 7 bases and 4 bases respectively, with 13 bases between them. This CDR3 has 13 residues. The covered CDR3 bases are TGTGCCAGCAACCAGGGACATAGCTATGGC. It codes for CASNQGHSYG. The complete CDR3 protein is CASNQGHSYGYTF.

This clone is termed medium-sized (0.01 to 0.1%). Sequencing ends 3 residues short of the CDR3 end; the germline J gene provides the rest. The chain joins TRBV28 to TRBJ2-5; D unclear. The CDR3 length is 12 residues. V shed 6 bases and J shed 7 bases, with 12 bases lying between them. Germline V CDR1 and CDR2: MDHEN, SYDVKM. The part of the CDR3 DNA that was read is TGTGCCAGCAGCCTGTGGAAGGGGACC. It yields the protein CASSLWKGT. The CDR3 as a whole reads CASSLWKGTQYF.

Of note for this clone: The read stops 3 residues short of the end of the CDR3; the missing end is completed from the germline J gene. This chain connects TRBV7-9 to TRBJ2-1, with TRBD2 identical over 7 bases. This CDR3 is built from 13 residues. The junction had 1 base not matched to a gene; V was cut back by 4 bases and J by 4 bases. Germline lookup yields CDR1 SEHNR and CDR2 FQNEAQ (reference sequence). This chain's CDR3 is CASSWGGYNEQFF. CDR3 bases read: TGTGCCAGCAGCTGGGGGGGATACAATGAG.

By its share, this clone is medium-sized (0.01 to 0.1%). The read ends 3 residues before the CDR3 terminus; that terminus is restored from the germline J gene. The chain links TRBV6-8 to TRBJ1-4; the D gene is possibly TRBD1 (6 bases). The CDR3 spans 18 residues. V was cut by 6 bases and J by 0 bases, with 20 bases left in between. In germline, CDR1 is MNHGY, CDR2 SAAAGT. CDR3 sequence: CASRGGQGLLATNEKLFF. The covered CDR3 bases are TGTGCCAGCAGGGGGGGGCAGGGGTTGTTAGCAACTAATGAAAAA.

Notes on this clone: Coverage ceases 3 residues before the CDR3 finishes, and the germline J gene fills in the end. The V gene is TRBV19, the J gene TRBJ1-5; 10 bases fit TRBD1. The length of the CDR3 is 16 residues. The V gene's germline CDR1 is LNHDA and CDR2 SQIVND (reference sequence). V was clipped by 5 bases and J by 6 bases; unmatched bases: 10. Incomplete CDR3 DNA: TGTGCCAGTAGTTCTCGGGGACAGGGGTATGGTCAGCCC. It encodes CASSSRGQGYGQP. The full CDR3 sequence reads CASSSRGQGYGQPQHF.

The part of the CDR3 DNA that was read is TGTGCCAGCTCACCCCCAGGGGCGGGCGATGAG. Protein: CASSPPGAGDE. From start to end, the CDR3 is CASSPPGAGDEQFF. J is TRBJ2-1 and V is TRBV18; D possibly corresponds to TRBD1 (6 bases). The read terminates 3 residues before the CDR3 end, so the remaining end is supplied by the germline J gene. The germline CDR1 and CDR2 sequences are KGHSH and LQKENI. V shed 3 bases and J shed 8 bases, with 14 bases lying between them. The CDR3 runs to 14 residues.

This clone is medium-sized within its sample. Read coverage stops 3 residues before the CDR3 terminus; the germline J gene supplies the remainder. The chain recombines TRBV30 with TRBJ2-1; 7 positions agree with TRBD2. Germline CDR1 and CDR2: GTSNPN and SVGIG (reference sequence). V trimming: 2 bases; J trimming: 6 bases; junction bases outside the gene matches: 7. The CDR3 covers 14 residues. The CDR3 bases that were read are TGTGCCTGGAGTTATGGGGGGGTAGGCAATGAG. Its translation: CAWSYGGVGNE. The whole CDR3 sequence is CAWSYGGVGNEQFF.

By proportion, this clone is medium-sized. The CDR3 end falls 3 residues outside the read, so it is completed with the germline J gene. The chain uses TRBV19 and TRBJ1-5; 7 nucleotides line up with TRBD1. The CDR3 is 15 residues long. Per germline, CDR1 LNHDA and CDR2 SQIVND (reference sequence). V lost 7 bases to trimming and J lost 2 bases; unmatched junction nucleotides: 8. The CDR3 loop reads CASTSGRGGNQPQHF. The CDR3 DNA, read in part, is TGTGCCAGTACCTCCGGCAGGGGGGGCAATCAGCCC. Complete variable domain (other parts from reference TRBV19 and TRBJ1-5): DGGITQSPKYLFRKEGQNVTLSCEQNLNHDAMYWYRQDPGQGLRLIYYSQIVNDFQKGDIAEGYSVSREKKESFPLTVTSAQKNPTAFYLCASTSGRGGNQPQHFGDGTRLSIL.

This clone showed up just a few times. The CDR3 is cut off 3 residues early in the read; its end comes from the germline J gene. The chain joins TRBV7-9 to TRBJ2-3, with 12 bases lining up with TRBD1. The CDR3 extends over 14 amino acids. With V trimmed by 5 bases and J by 6 bases, 3 bases remained unmatched. Germline CDR1 SEHNR, CDR2 FQNEAQ (reference sequence). The sequenced CDR3 bases are TGTGCCAGCAGCCCGGGACAGGGGGCGGATACG. Translation gives CASSPGQGADT. The whole CDR3 is CASSPGQGADTQYF. The full variable domain, in which reference TRBV7-9 and TRBJ2-3 provide the parts outside the CDR3, is DTGVSQNPRHKITKRGQNVTFRCDPISEHNRLYWYRQTLGQGPEFLTYFQNEAQLEKSRLLSDRFSAERPKGSFSTLEIQRTEQGDSAMYLCASSPGQGADTQYFGPGTRLTVL.

This clone rates as medium-sized. The read ends 3 residues before the CDR3 terminus; that terminus is restored from the germline J gene. This sequence joins TRBV29-1 and TRBJ2-7, with D possibly matching TRBD1 (6 bases). The V end lost 1 base, the J end lost 2 bases, and 12 bases lay between the germline ends. From germline, CDR1 is SQVTM and CDR2 ANQGSEA. The CDR3 has 14 residues. This chain's CDR3 is CSVEGTDLPYEQYF. Incomplete CDR3 DNA: TGCAGCGTTGAAGGGACAGACCTACCCTACGAG.

This clone is termed large. The read is 3 residues too short to cover the CDR3 end, so that end is filled in from the germline J gene. The chain has TRBV3-1 (or the pseudogene TRBV3-2) and TRBJ1-6; D might be TRBD1 (6 bases). The CDR3 is 16 residues long. The germline gives CDR1 LGHDT, CDR2 YNNKEL (reference sequence). V was clipped by 0 bases and J by 7 bases, with 13 bases between them. CDR3 residues: CASSQDPATGNSPLHF. The sequenced CDR3 bases are TGTGCCAGCAGCCAAGACCCGGCAACAGGGAATTCACCC.

This clone is medium-sized. The read comes to an end 3 residues before the CDR3 does, leaving the germline J gene to fill in the end. The chain carries TRBV7-8 and TRBJ1-1; TRBD1 matches at 7 bases. The CDR3 is 15 residues long. The germline V gene has CDR1 SGHVS and CDR2 FQNEAQ. The CDR3 bases that were read are TGTGCCAGCAGCTTAGAGAGACAGGGTCTGGGGGGA. This sequence encodes CASSLERQGLGG. The entire CDR3 sequence reads CASSLERQGLGGAFF.

Judged by abundance, this clone is medium-sized. With the read ending 3 residues before the CDR3 end, the germline J gene is used to fill in that end. The rearrangement joins TRBV7-2 to TRBJ2-1; D unclear. CDR1 is SGHTA and CDR2 is FQGNSA in the germline V gene. This CDR3 has 14 residues. V was clipped by 3 bases and J by 0 bases, with 6 bases between them. The CDR3 loop is CASSFHSSYNEQFF. The DNA read from the CDR3 is TGTGCCAGCAGCTTCCATAGCTCCTACAATGAG.

By frequency in the sample, this clone is medium-sized (0.01 to 0.1%). The read is 3 residues too short to cover the CDR3 end, so that end is filled in from the germline J gene. This chain links TRBV6-4 with TRBJ1-2; 8 nucleotides align to TRBD1. Germline CDR1 and CDR2: MRHNA and SNTAGT. V gave up 6 bases and J gave up 7 bases; unmatched junction bases: 10. The CDR3 is made up of 14 amino acids. CDR3 bases read: TGTGCCAGCAGGATGGACAGGGAAGCTGGTGGC. The encoded protein is CASRMDREAGG. Given in full, the CDR3 is CASRMDREAGGYTF.

By frequency in the sample, this clone is medium-sized. The read ends 3 residues early relative to the CDR3; the germline J gene fills the gap. The rearrangement links TRBV7-8 to TRBJ1-2, with D perhaps TRBD1 (6 bases). The germline V gene has CDR1 SGHVS and CDR2 FQNEAQ. The V end lost 5 bases, the J end lost 7 bases, and 17 bases lay between the germline ends. CDR3 length: 14 amino acids. The sequenced part of the CDR3 DNA is TGTGCCAGCAGCCCAGCCCCACAGGGTAGTGGC. Residues: CASSPAPQGSG. The full CDR3 is CASSPAPQGSGYTF.

This clone came up a few times. From the germline J gene comes the end of the CDR3, since the read stops 3 residues before it. V and J are TRBV19 and TRBJ2-1; weak D call: TRBD1 (5 bases). Trimming removed 3 bases at V and 8 bases at J, with 17 bases between. The CDR3 runs to 15 residues. CDR1 and CDR2 from the germline V gene are LNHDA and SQIVND (reference sequence). The CDR3 loop reads CASSIPGQGRDEQFF. The part of the CDR3 DNA that was read is TGTGCCAGTAGTATTCCAGGGCAGGGTCGTGATGAG.

This clone was seen more than once but under ten times. The DNA ends 3 residues before the CDR3 does, and the rest of the CDR3 is filled in from the germline J gene. V and J are TRBV19 and TRBJ2-1; either TRBD1 or TRBD2 may fit D (5 bases each). Germline CDR1 reads LNHDA; CDR2 reads SQIVND (reference sequence). CDR3 length: 13 amino acids. With 7 bases removed from V and 6 bases from J, the gap between germline ends came to 13 bases. The DNA read from the CDR3 is TGTGCCAGTACCCCAGGGAGATCCAATGAG. This codes for CASTPGRSNE. The entire CDR3 protein is CASTPGRSNEQFF.